This T cell receptor beta chain was obtained from a study of T cells in Graves' hyperthyroidism and ophthalmopathy. General study findings and limits: The model anticipated ophthalmopathy a median 6.5 months pre-onset. Most expanded thyroid clonotypes above 0.001 also appeared in blood.

RNA transcripts yielded amplified TCR beta CDR3 regions. RT-PCR in the first round (using the HTBI primer set) targeted the TCR CDR3. TCRdb recomputed calls from the multiplex PCR reads with MiXCR, one row per CDR3 protein. The table includes more than 550,000 distinct CDR3 sequences, 18% detected once. This clonotype appeared many times. Its antigen is not identified. Patients showing uncontrolled infection, other autoimmune disease, pregnancy or lactation were ineligible. The CDR3 extends over 13 amino acids. Germline CDR1 DFQATT, CDR2 SNEGSKA (reference sequence). V was shortened by 0 bases and J by 5 bases, with 10 bases between the two germline ends.

Sequencing was performed on blood. This chain joins TRBV20-1 and TRBJ1-2; D unresolved. This receptor was obtained from a woman aged 45 to 65 with Graves' hyperthyroidism that later progressed to Graves' ophthalmopathy. The CDR3 sequence: CSAREYIDYGYTF. CDR3 nucleotide sequence: TGCAGTGCTAGAGAATACATTGATTATGGCTACACCTTC.